This T cell receptor (beta chain) was found in a study of T cells after yellow fever vaccination. TCRdb reprocessed the 5' RACE reads with MiXCR, giving one entry per CDR3 protein. The sample includes a few hundred thousand distinct CDR3 sequences, 8.7% of them seen just once. As concerns this clonotype: The antigen is undetermined.

Study observations and caveats: High-abundance clonotypes from the bulk population could contaminate FACS-sorted repertoires.

The clonotype originates from a man aged 18 to 29 who received the YFV17D yellow fever vaccine. This sample comprised PBMCs, obtained on the day of the first yellow fever vaccination.

The CDR3 is CASNSGTGLDTQYF. The DNA for the CDR3 is TGTGCCAGCAATTCCGGGACAGGGTTAGATACGCAGTATTTT. V and J are TRBV6-5 and TRBJ2-3; TRBD1 aligns across 9 bases. Per germline, CDR1 MNHEY and CDR2 SVGAGI. J was trimmed by 5 bases and V by 7 bases; bases with no gene match: 7. The CDR3 sequence is 14 residues long.